The TCR beta chain described here comes from a study of tumor-infiltrating lymphocytes in primary liver carcinoma. Out of unsorted whole blood came the blood RNA, and germline DNA was extracted as well. Using a constant-region primer together with ProtoScript II reverse transcriptase, TCR beta cDNA was made from roughly 540 ng of total RNA. A slightly modified ARM-PCR protocol with three nested multiplex PCR rounds produced these TCR beta libraries. TCRdb redid the calling of the multiplex PCR reads with MiXCR, one entry per CDR3 protein. The table lists approximately 330,000 distinct CDR3 sequences, around three fifths of them singletons. Only a few counts were recorded for this clonotype. The antigen is not known. Findings and limits, study-wide: Tumor specimens were characterized by a significantly higher top-250-clone fraction than blood (p = 0.039).

Sequences were obtained from peripheral blood. The source of this sequence is a man aged 35 to 55 with primary liver carcinoma and hepatitis B virus infection.

The CDR3 is CASSSQGAGQPQHF. CDR3 nucleotides: TGTGCCAGCAGTTCACAGGGGGCAGGCCAGCCCCAGCATTTT. The chain carries TRBV28 and TRBJ1-5, with TRBD1 matching 9 bases. This CDR3 comprises 14 residues. Germline loops: CDR1 MDHEN, CDR2 SYDVKM. The V segment lost 4 bases and the J segment 7 bases; nucleotides outside the gene matches: 5. The entire variable domain, with the rest obtained from reference TRBV28 and TRBJ1-5, is as follows: DVKVTQSSRYLVKRTGEKVFLECVQDMDHENMFWYRQDPGLGLRLIYFSYDVKMKEKGDIPEGYSVSREKKERFSLILESASTNQTSMYLCASSSQGAGQPQHFGDGTRLSIL.